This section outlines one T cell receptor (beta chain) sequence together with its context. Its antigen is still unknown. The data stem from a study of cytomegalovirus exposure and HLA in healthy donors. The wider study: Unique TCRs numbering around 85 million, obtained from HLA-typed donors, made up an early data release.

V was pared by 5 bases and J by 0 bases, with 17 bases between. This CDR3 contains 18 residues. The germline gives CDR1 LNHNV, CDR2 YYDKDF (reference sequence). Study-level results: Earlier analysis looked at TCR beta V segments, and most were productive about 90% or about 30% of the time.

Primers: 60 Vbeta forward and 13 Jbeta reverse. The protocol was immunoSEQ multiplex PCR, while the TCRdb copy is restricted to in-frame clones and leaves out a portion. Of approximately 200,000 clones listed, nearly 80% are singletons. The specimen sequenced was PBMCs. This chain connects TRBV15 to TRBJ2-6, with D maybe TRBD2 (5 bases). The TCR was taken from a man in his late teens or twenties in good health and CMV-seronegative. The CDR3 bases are TGTGCCACCAGCGATGGTGAGCGGAAGAACTCTGGGGCCAACGTCCTGACTTTC. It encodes CATSDGERKNSGANVLTF.